This T cell receptor beta chain was sequenced for a study of blood T cell repertoires in COVID-19. About the research overall: The study drew acute and convalescent COVID-19 samples from the United States, Italy and Spain. PBMCs, B-cell-depleted T cells, or T cells provided the cDNA or gDNA that made up the material.

The data were produced by immunoSEQ multiplex PCR, yet TCRdb's version contains in-frame clones alone and is incomplete. The sample yields 100,000 or so clones, 75% to 90% seen once. The CDR3 is made up of 16 amino acids. With V trimmed by 0 bases and J by 4 bases, 5 bases remained unmatched. Germline loops: CDR1 MRHNA, CDR2 SNTAGT. The sample taken for sequencing was peripheral blood. V usage is TRBV6-4 and J usage is TRBJ2-1; TRBD2 matches 8 bases. This receptor was obtained from a man aged 55 to 70 with acute or convalescent COVID-19. The CDR3 sequence is CASSDSGVAGYNEQFF. The CDR3 region has the DNA TGTGCCAGCAGTGACTCTGGGGTAGCGGGGTACAATGAGCAGTTCTTC.